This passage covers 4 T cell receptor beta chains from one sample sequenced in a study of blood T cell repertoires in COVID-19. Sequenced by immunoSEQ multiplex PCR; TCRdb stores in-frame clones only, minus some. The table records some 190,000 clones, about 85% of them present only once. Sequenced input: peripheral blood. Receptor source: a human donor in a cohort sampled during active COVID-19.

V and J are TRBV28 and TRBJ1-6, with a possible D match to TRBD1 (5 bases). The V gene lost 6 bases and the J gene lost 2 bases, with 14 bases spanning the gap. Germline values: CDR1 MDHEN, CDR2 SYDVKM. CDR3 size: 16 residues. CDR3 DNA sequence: TGTGCCAGCAGCTCCCCCGGGGGGACCTATAATTCACCCCTCCACTTT. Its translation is CASSSPGGTYNSPLHF. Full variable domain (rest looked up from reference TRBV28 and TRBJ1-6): DVKVTQSSRYLVKRTGEKVFLECVQDMDHENMFWYRQDPGLGLRLIYFSYDVKMKEKGDIPEGYSVSREKKERFSLILESASTNQTSMYLCASSSPGGTYNSPLHFGNGTRLTVT.

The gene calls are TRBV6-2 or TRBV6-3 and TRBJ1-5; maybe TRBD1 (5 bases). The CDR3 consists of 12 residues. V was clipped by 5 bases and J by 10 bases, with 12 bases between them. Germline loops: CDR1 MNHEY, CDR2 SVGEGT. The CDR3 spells CASSPGRVPQHF. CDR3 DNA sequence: TGTGCCAGCAGTCCGGGCAGGGTTCCCCAGCATTTT.

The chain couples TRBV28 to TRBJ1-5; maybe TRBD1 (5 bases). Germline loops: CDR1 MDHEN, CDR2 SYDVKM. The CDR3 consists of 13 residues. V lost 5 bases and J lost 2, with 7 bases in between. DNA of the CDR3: TGTGCCAGCAGTCGGGGGGGCAATCAGCCCCAGCATTTT. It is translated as CASSRGGNQPQHF. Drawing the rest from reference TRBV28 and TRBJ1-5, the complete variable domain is DVKVTQSSRYLVKRTGEKVFLECVQDMDHENMFWYRQDPGLGLRLIYFSYDVKMKEKGDIPEGYSVSREKKERFSLILESASTNQTSMYLCASSRGGNQPQHFGDGTRLSIL.

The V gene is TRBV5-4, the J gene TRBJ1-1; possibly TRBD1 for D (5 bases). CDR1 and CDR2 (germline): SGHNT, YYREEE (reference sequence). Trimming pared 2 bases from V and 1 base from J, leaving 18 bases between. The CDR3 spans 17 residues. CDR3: CASSFGTSQGGNTEAFF. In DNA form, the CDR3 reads TGTGCCAGCAGCTTTGGGACTTCTCAAGGTGGGAACACTGAAGCTTTCTTT.